This T cell receptor beta chain came from a study of T-cell memory formation after mild COVID-19 listed by TCRdb under 2021. In the study overall: TCR sequence clusters from the two donors were found to be largely donor specific. In a couple of donors, T-cell clones that expanded and contracted after mild COVID-19 were tracked by sequencing TCRalpha and TCRbeta repertoires over time. The cohort comprised two young, previously healthy adult volunteers, one female and one male.

As to this clonotype: What antigen it recognizes has not been identified. Base quality data are lacking; no much larger clone is found one base away.

The CDR3 covers 14 residues, taking in both the cysteine and the phenylalanine. Only the CDR3 region is kept as DNA, spanning 42 bases read in frame from base 1. V trim: 6 bases; J trim: 3 bases; unmatched bases: 4. The germline V gene yields SGHVS for CDR1 and FNYEAQ for CDR2. TCRdb shows the sequencer as Illumina NovaSeq 6000. TCRalpha and TCRbeta cDNA libraries were built by 5'RACE with constant-segment primers, adding sample barcodes and unique molecular identifiers. Trizol reagent was used to extract RNA from every sample. Amplification of the libraries took two PCR steps, and the second step added a second sample barcode plus Illumina TruSeq adapters. Sequencing of the libraries was done on an Illumina NovaSeq, producing 2 x 150 bp paired-end reads. The paper's data handling went like this. Reads were demultiplexed and collapsed into UMI-guided consensus sequences with migec v1.2.7. Using mixcr v2.1.11, the UMI consensuses were aligned to TRA and TRB V and J templates and assembled into clonotypes. A clonotype was counted as expanded or contracted only if both edgeR and NoisET called the change significant, with noise models trained on biological replicates. edgeR calls used a false discovery rate-adjusted p below 0.01 and a log2 fold-change threshold of 1. PCA with hierarchical clustering of max-normalized trajectories of the 1000 most abundant clonotypes was used as exploratory dynamics analysis. Separately sequenced CD4+ and CD8+ repertoires were used to assign the CD4 or CD8 phenotype of responding clones. TCRdb redid the processing of the public reads, applying fastp at Q25 and MiXCR, and retained in-frame beta chains. Every distinct CDR3 protein forms one entry, paired with its most common genes and DNA. It is TCRdb's table, rather than the study itself, that gives the V and J calls and clone size. This sample lists fewer than 650,000 distinct CDR3 sequences; about 20% were detected once. The ten largest clones represent around 7.7% of the sample.

Ficoll-Paque density gradient centrifugation was used to isolate PBMCs. The study at large found these results: Contracting CD4+ clones were found mainly in CM and EM memory subsets, while CD8+ clones were enriched in EMRA. SARS-CoV-2 specificity of the second-wave clones peaking on day 37 was not confirmed. Some responding clones were found in pre-infection memory, which suggests that pre-existing cross-reactive memory T cells took part in the SARS-CoV-2 response. The study included only a couple of mild cases, and larger cohorts that include severe cases with pre-infection samples were judged to be necessary. Clones that contracted from day 15 to 85 showed balanced CD4/CD8 phenotypes, whereas a second wave of clones that expanded from day 15 to 37 leaned towards CD4+.

The sequence was collected from an adult woman who had mild COVID-19 (a few samples of this study predate the infection). The sample titles of this study are shuffled in the database, so cell type and time point are left out; the donor was told from shared clones. The rearranged chain carries TRBV7-6 and TRBJ2-2; TRBD1 lines up with 7 middle nucleotides. The source material was PBMCs or a T cell subset sorted from them (not recorded which). The DNA sequence is TGTGCCAGCAGAAACAGGGGATACACCGGGGAGCTGTTTTTT. Translated, this gives CASRNRGYTGELFF.